Presented here are 6 T cell receptor beta chains from one specimen sequenced in a study of Ad26.COV2.S vaccination and SARS-CoV-2 variants. Measured with immunoSEQ multiplex PCR; TCRdb has only the in-frame clones, and not every one. The profile covers about 390,000 clones, with 80% to 90% appearing a single time and more than 3% taken by the ten largest. Treatment denoted: some 20 received Ad26.COV2.S at low or high dose, single or two shots; roughly five received placebo; per-sample allocation not given. Specimens were obtained on day 63 following the first vaccine or placebo injection. The sample here was peripheral blood, taken in a trial of Ad26.COV2.S vaccine versus placebo. All receptors come from a person aged 18 to 65 who received the Ad26.COV2.S COVID-19 vaccine or a placebo.

This chain uses TRBV7-6 with TRBJ1-1; D not resolved. The germline V and J ends were trimmed by 1 base and 0 bases, with 6 bases remaining between them. Germline CDR1 reads SGHVS; CDR2 reads FNYEAQ. This CDR3 region has 14 residues. This chain's CDR3 is CASSLGAVNTEAFF. The CDR3 coding sequence is TGTGCCAGCAGCTTAGGTGCGGTGAACACTGAAGCTTTCTTT.

The chain couples TRBV13 to TRBJ2-2; D is undetermined. Germline V gene lookup returns CDR1 PRHDT and CDR2 FYEKMQ (reference sequence). This CDR3 is built from 14 residues. The V and J ends lost 3 bases and 2 bases respectively, with 7 bases between them. The CDR3 nucleotides read TGTGCCAGCAGCTTGGACCCCAACACCGGGGAGCTGTTTTTT. Translated, it gives CASSLDPNTGELFF.

This chain links TRBV27 with TRBJ1-5; no firm D call. The V gene's germline CDR1 is MNHEY and CDR2 SMNVEV (reference sequence). This CDR3 is built from 14 residues. V was cut by 11 bases and J by 3 bases, with 17 bases left in between. CDR3 in amino acids: CAGLVAGYNQPQHF. The CDR3 DNA reads TGTGCCGGACTCGTGGCGGGGTACAATCAGCCCCAGCATTTT.

The V gene is TRBV24-1, the J gene TRBJ2-1, with 13 bases matching TRBD2. The V gene end was trimmed by 3 bases and the J gene end by 0 bases; junction bases not matched to a gene: 7. Germline values: CDR1 KGHDR, CDR2 SFDVKD. The CDR3 is 19 amino acids. This CDR3 reads CATSDTTGTSGASYNEQFF. CDR3 DNA: TGTGCCACCAGTGATACCACGGGGACTAGCGGGGCCTCCTACAATGAGCAGTTCTTC.

The genes are TRBV2 and TRBJ1-6, with D perhaps TRBD1 (5 bases). The CDR3 has 13 residues. The germline CDR1 and CDR2 sequences are SNHLY and FYNNEI. V was pared by 4 bases and J by 10 bases, with 11 bases between. The chain's CDR3 is CASSGQGGSPLHF. CDR3 nucleotide sequence: TGTGCCAGCAGTGGCCAGGGTGGATCACCCCTCCACTTT.

There are many counts of this clone. The chain is built from TRBV6-2 or TRBV6-3 and TRBJ1-2; possible D gene TRBD1, 6 bases. The V and J ends lost 6 bases and 5 bases respectively, with 16 bases between them. Germline loops: CDR1 MNHEY, CDR2 SVGEGT. The CDR3 is 14 residues long. The CDR3 region has the DNA TGTGCCAGCAGGTACCCCGGGACAAAATATGGCTACACCTTC. This encodes CASRYPGTKYGYTF.